Presented here are 32 T cell receptor beta chains from one specimen sequenced in a study of blood T cells in healthy people across ages. A second PCR of about 7 to 12 cycles used a sample-barcoded 5' primer and a J-beta primer mix. Each CDR3 protein is one row after TCRdb ran MiXCR on the 5' RACE reads. Of 1.5 million or so distinct CDR3 sequences in the sample, 35% to 45% were seen once. Sequences were obtained from blood. The source of these receptors is a woman between 18 and 29 years old in good health.

Only a few counts were recorded for this clonotype. The chain uses TRBV7-8 and TRBJ2-1; unclear D gene. Germline assignment: CDR1 SGHVS and CDR2 FQNEAQ. The CDR3 consists of 16 residues. With 4 bases removed from V and 4 bases from J, the gap between germline ends came to 17 bases. The CDR3 spells CASSSLEAVDYNEQFF. The CDR3, as DNA: TGTGCCAGCAGCTCTCTTGAGGCCGTGGATTACAATGAGCAGTTCTTC.

The table lists this clonotype with a count of one. The chain joins TRBV6-5 to TRBJ2-2, with TRBD2 matching over 11 bases. Germline loops: CDR1 MNHEY, CDR2 SVGAGI. After removal of 4 bases from V and 6 bases from J, the junction contained 4 bases not matched to a gene. This CDR3 is built from 15 residues. The CDR3 DNA sequence: TGTGCCAGCAGTTTGATAGCGGGGGGGCCCGGGGAGCTGTTTTTT. This codes for CASSLIAGGPGELFF.

The chain employs TRBV7-9 and TRBJ1-4; D gene uncertain. V lost 5 bases, J lost 4 bases, and 11 bases lay in between. The CDR3 is 14 residues long. Germline V lookup: CDR1 SEHNR, CDR2 FQNEAQ (reference sequence). The CDR3 sequence is CASSHGGINEKLFF. CDR3 nucleotide sequence: TGTGCCAGCAGCCACGGAGGAATTAATGAAAAACTGTTTTTT.

The rearrangement uses TRBV12-3 or TRBV12-4 and TRBJ1-5; perhaps TRBD1 as D (6 bases). With 6 bases removed from V and 15 bases from J, the gap between germline ends came to 18 bases. This CDR3 is built from 12 residues. The CDR3 sequence: CASRRLTGSLHF. CDR3 bases: TGTGCCAGCAGACGTCTGACAGGTTCATTGCATTTT.

V usage is TRBV7-2 and J usage is TRBJ1-1; weak D call: TRBD1 (5 bases). V lost 5 bases and J lost 5, with 18 bases in between. The germline V gene encodes CDR1 SGHTA and CDR2 FQGNSA. The CDR3 totals 15 residues. CDR3 protein: CASSPLPGGRTEAFF. CDR3 nucleotides: TGTGCCAGCAGCCCGCTTCCGGGGGGTCGGACTGAAGCTTTCTTT.

This clonotype has just a few counts. The V and J genes are TRBV28 and TRBJ2-7; TRBD1 agrees at 10 bases. V shed 5 bases, J shed 6 bases, and the junction held 7 bases outside the gene matches. Germline V CDR1 and CDR2: MDHEN, SYDVKM. This CDR3 is 14 amino acids long. For the CDR3, the DNA is TGTGCCAGCAGTCCTCCCGGGACAGGGGTCGAGCAGTACTTC. It is translated as CASSPPGTGVEQYF.

This clonotype has only a few counts. The genes are TRBV4-3 and TRBJ1-2, with D unclear. This CDR3 spans 14 amino acids. Germline CDR1 is LGHNA and CDR2 is YSLEER. V was cut by 1 base and J by 8 bases, with 14 bases left in between. DNA for the CDR3: TGCGCCAGCAGCCAAGGACCGGGTATTGGCGGCTACACCTTC. Translated: CASSQGPGIGGYTF.

The sample holds a few counts of this clonotype. The V and J genes are TRBV7-6 and TRBJ2-7; no clear D. There are 16 residues in the CDR3. The V end was cut by 3 bases, the J end by 0 bases, with 15 bases between. The germline V gene encodes CDR1 SGHVS and CDR2 FNYEAQ. CDR3 DNA: TGTGCCAGCAGCTTCGGTAGGGTCAGGAGCTCCTACGAGCAGTACTTC. Protein product: CASSFGRVRSSYEQYF.

This clonotype showed up just a few times. The CDR3 DNA is TGCGCCAGCAGCCAAGTTGTCCTAGCGGTGGGGGAGCAGTACTTC. This gives the protein CASSQVVLAVGEQYF. The rearrangement uses TRBV4-1 and TRBJ2-7, with 7 bases identical to TRBD2. Per germline, CDR1 MGHRA and CDR2 YSYEKL. This CDR3 is built from 15 residues. V lost 1 base to trimming and J lost 7 bases; unmatched junction nucleotides: 10.

The genes are TRBV16 and TRBJ1-2; D unclear. The ends were cut back, 0 bases at V and 6 bases at J, with 8 bases in the middle. Germline V gene lookup returns CDR1 KGHSY and CDR2 FQNENV. The CDR3 has 13 residues. The CDR3 DNA is TGTGCCAGCAGCCAATCGGCACTGGATGGCTACACCTTC. Encoded protein: CASSQSALDGYTF.

This clonotype was found a few times. The CDR3 region is CASSSDPGLAGGDNEQFF. In DNA form, the CDR3 reads TGTGCCAGCAGCTCCGACCCGGGACTAGCGGGAGGGGACAATGAGCAGTTCTTC. The V call is TRBV7-6, the J call TRBJ2-1; 16 nucleotides align to TRBD2. Germline CDR1 is SGHVS and CDR2 is FNYEAQ. V lost 4 bases, J lost 5 bases, and 8 bases stayed unmatched. This CDR3 spans 18 amino acids.

This rearrangement joins TRBV14 to TRBJ2-2; D not certain. V lost 0 bases to trimming and J lost 2 bases, with 10 bases between them. The CDR3 is 16 amino acids. CDR1 SGHDN and CDR2 FVKESK come from the germline V gene. The DNA of the CDR3 is TGTGCCAGCAGCCAAGATCGGTGGGCCAACACCGGGGAGCTGTTTTTT. Its translation: CASSQDRWANTGELFF.

The chain uses TRBV3-1 and TRBJ1-1; a possible D gene is TRBD1 (5 bases). CDR1 LGHDT and CDR2 YNNKEL come from the germline V gene (reference sequence). There are 16 residues in the CDR3. With 5 bases removed from V and 0 bases from J, the gap between germline ends came to 16 bases. This CDR3 reads CASSLRQMGVNTEAFF. In DNA, the CDR3 is TGTGCCAGCAGCTTACGACAGATGGGCGTGAACACTGAAGCTTTCTTT.

This clonotype appeared a few times. The V call is TRBV18, the J call TRBJ2-3, with no clear D. Per the germline V gene, CDR1 is KGHSH and CDR2 is LQKENI. This CDR3 contains 11 residues. Trimming cost V 3 bases and J 7 bases, with 5 bases left between them. The CDR3 DNA reads as TGTGCCAGCTCACCCGAGAATACGCAGTATTTT. This codes for CASSPENTQYF.

This chain connects TRBV3-1 to TRBJ2-1, with TRBD2 identical over 9 bases. The J segment lost 8 bases and the V segment lost 2 bases, leaving 16 bases of the junction unmatched. The germline gives CDR1 LGHDT, CDR2 YNNKEL (reference sequence). CDR3 size: 18 residues. In DNA, the CDR3 is TGTGCCAGCAGCCAAAACAGGGGAAAAGCGGGAGGAGGCGATGAGCAGTTCTTC. This sequence encodes CASSQNRGKAGGGDEQFF.

The rearrangement joins TRBV2 to TRBJ2-2; the D gene is possibly TRBD1 (6 bases). Germline-derived CDR1 and CDR2 are SNHLY and FYNNEI. V was shortened by 6 bases and J by 0 bases, with 14 bases between the two germline ends. The length of the CDR3 is 16 residues. CDR3 sequence reads: CASRRGQNTNTGELFF. As DNA, the CDR3 is TGTGCCAGCAGACGCGGACAGAATACGAACACCGGGGAGCTGTTTTTT.

The rearrangement links TRBV12-3 or TRBV12-4 to TRBJ2-3; 7 nucleotides agree with TRBD2. V lost 7 bases and J lost 1; bases outside the gene matches: 5. This CDR3 region has 14 residues. DNA for the CDR3: TGTGCCAGCAATCCGGGGGGAGGCACAGATACGCAGTATTTT. Translating gives CASNPGGGTDTQYF.

The chain carries TRBV6-5 and TRBJ2-1; tentatively, D is TRBD2 (5 bases). V was cut by 7 bases and J by 9 bases, with 16 bases left in between. The CDR3 has 13 residues. Germline assignment: CDR1 MNHEY and CDR2 SVGAGI. CDR3 sequence: CASKDSWVTEQFF. CDR3 DNA sequence: TGTGCCAGCAAGGACTCCTGGGTAACTGAGCAGTTCTTC.

The V gene is TRBV4-2, the J gene TRBJ2-7; the match to TRBD2 covers 8 bases. After removal of 1 base from V and 2 bases from J, the junction contained 7 bases not matched to a gene. From germline, CDR1 is LGHNA and CDR2 YNFKEQ. The CDR3 contains 16 residues. The DNA of the CDR3 is TGTGCCAGCAGCCAAGCCGGGACTAGAACAACCTACGAGCAGTACTTC. Protein: CASSQAGTRTTYEQYF.

In the case of this clonotype: Mismatch with germline at one junction end may stem from a read error. The genes are TRBV20-1 and TRBJ1-2; unclear D gene. The CDR3 extends over 13 amino acids. In germline, CDR1 is DFQATT, CDR2 SNEGSKA (reference sequence). For the CDR3, the DNA is TGCAGTGCAACCCCCTGGGGTACCTATGGCAACACCTTC. Encoded protein: CSATPWGTYGNTF.

The V and J genes are TRBV6-5 and TRBJ2-7, with D possibly being TRBD2 (6 bases). From germline, CDR1 is MNHEY and CDR2 SVGAGI. The CDR3 runs 16 residues. Between the trimmed V and J ends, which lost 6 bases and 7 bases, there was a span of 25 bases. The CDR3 DNA is TGTGCCAGCAGCGAGCTCTCCGGGAGACGTGGGGGTGAGCAGTACTTC. It codes for CASSELSGRRGGEQYF.

This clonotype showed up just a few times. The chain recombines TRBV7-2 with TRBJ2-3; 8 bases fit TRBD2. J was trimmed by 2 bases and V by 2 bases; bases with no gene match: 12. The length of the CDR3 is 18 residues. Germline V gene data show CDR1 as SGHTA and CDR2 as FQGNSA. The chain's CDR3 is CASSLRGGAYLDTDTQYF. CDR3 nucleotides: TGTGCCAGCAGCTTACGGGGGGGGGCCTATCTCGACACAGATACGCAGTATTTT. The whole variable domain, filled in from reference TRBV7-2 and TRBJ2-3, reads GAGVSQSPSNKVTEKGKDVELRCDPISGHTALYWYRQSLGQGLEFLIYFQGNSAPDKSGLPSDRFSAERTGGSVSTLTIQRTQQEDSAVYLCASSLRGGAYLDTDTQYFGPGTRLTVL.

The chain employs TRBV6-2 or TRBV6-3 and TRBJ2-1, with TRBD2 identical over 15 bases. CDR1 is MNHEY, CDR2 SVGEGT, per germline. V gave up 2 bases and J gave up 9 bases; unmatched junction bases: 5. The CDR3 runs 16 residues. CDR3 protein: CASSYRTSGRAGEQFF. The CDR3 bases are TGTGCCAGCAGTTACCGGACTAGCGGGAGGGCCGGTGAGCAGTTCTTC.

This chain connects TRBV5-1 to TRBJ2-1, with D unresolved. In germline, CDR1 is SGHRS, CDR2 YFSETQ. With 1 base removed from V and 8 bases from J, the gap between germline ends came to 10 bases. There are 13 residues in the CDR3. The CDR3 DNA follows: TGCGCCAGCAGCTTGCGGCCCACGGATGAGCAGTTCTTC. Protein: CASSLRPTDEQFF. Variable domain in full (rest from reference TRBV5-1 and TRBJ2-1): KAGVTQTPRYLIKTRGQQVTLSCSPISGHRSVSWYQQTPGQGLQFLFEYFSETQRNKGNFPGRFSGRQFSNSRSEMNVSTLELGDSALYLCASSLRPTDEQFFGPGTRLTVL.

V gene TRBV28 combines with J gene TRBJ1-1; TRBD1 matches 9 bases. Germline loops: CDR1 MDHEN, CDR2 SYDVKM. This CDR3 has 16 residues. V shed 6 bases and J 6 bases; nucleotides not matched to a gene: 14. The CDR3 coding sequence is TGTGCCAGCAGGATCTTTGGCCGGGACAGGGTCTCTGAAGCTTTCTTT. Its protein is CASRIFGRDRVSEAFF.

This clonotype has just a few counts. V usage is TRBV12-3 or TRBV12-4 and J usage is TRBJ2-3; tentatively, D is TRBD1 (5 bases). This CDR3 has 14 amino acids. V lost 6 bases, J lost 2 bases, and 12 bases lay in between. The CDR3 is CASSPDRATDTQYF. The CDR3 DNA follows: TGTGCCAGCAGCCCTGACAGAGCCACAGATACGCAGTATTTT.

The chain uses TRBV27 and TRBJ2-3, with a tentative D call TRBD2 (6 bases). The CDR3 runs 16 residues. V was clipped by 6 bases and J by 3 bases, with 19 bases between them. Looked up from germline, CDR1 is MNHEY and CDR2 is SMNVEV (reference sequence). The CDR3 DNA reads as TGTGCCAGCAGCACCCCCGGGCGGGGAGGAACAGATACGCAGTATTTT. Amino acid sequence: CASSTPGRGGTDTQYF.

The chain recombines TRBV5-6 with TRBJ2-1; 11 bases agree with TRBD1. CDR1 SGHDT and CDR2 YYEEEE come from the germline V gene. The CDR3 spans 15 residues. Trimming removed 3 bases from V and 12 bases from J; junction bases left unmatched: 11. CDR3 sequence: CASSYRDRGIRGQFF. The CDR3 DNA reads as TGTGCCAGCAGCTACCGGGACAGGGGGATTCGGGGGCAGTTCTTC. The entire variable domain, with the rest obtained from reference TRBV5-6 and TRBJ2-1, is as follows: DAGVTQSPTHLIKTRGQQVTLRCSPKSGHDTVSWYQQALGQGPQFIFQYYEEEERQRGNFPDRFSGHQFPNYSSELNVNALLLGDSALYLCASSYRDRGIRGQFFGPGTRLTVL.

With respect to this clonotype: One base away lies a much larger clone, so this may be a sequencing read error. The chain combines TRBV7-2 with TRBJ2-3, with unresolved D. This CDR3 is 13 amino acids long. The germline V gene has CDR1 SGHTA and CDR2 FQGNSA. This CDR3 is CVSSPSPTDTQYF. The CDR3 DNA is TGTGTCAGCAGCCCGTCCCCCACAGATACGCAGTATTTT.

The chain has TRBV5-4 and TRBJ2-3; no clear D. This CDR3 region has 13 residues. Germline assignment: CDR1 SGHNT and CDR2 YYREEE (reference sequence). V lost 0 bases to trimming and J lost 6 bases, with 8 bases between them. In DNA, the CDR3 is TGTGCCAGCAGCTTGGCCTTTGCGGATACGCAGTATTTT. It translates to CASSLAFADTQYF.

V gene TRBV7-2 combines with J gene TRBJ1-1; no clear D gene. Trimming removed 2 bases from V and 2 bases from J, with 6 bases in between. CDR1 is SGHTA and CDR2 is FQGNSA in the germline V gene. The CDR3 is 13 residues long. CDR3 amino acids: CASSLRYNTEAFF. As DNA, the CDR3 is TGTGCCAGCAGCTTAAGGTACAACACTGAAGCTTTCTTT. The full variable domain, in which reference TRBV7-2 and TRBJ1-1 provide the parts outside the CDR3, is GAGVSQSPSNKVTEKGKDVELRCDPISGHTALYWYRQSLGQGLEFLIYFQGNSAPDKSGLPSDRFSAERTGGSVSTLTIQRTQQEDSAVYLCASSLRYNTEAFFGQGTRLTVV.

This chain connects TRBV6-1 to TRBJ2-7, with a tentative D call TRBD2 (6 bases). This CDR3 has 15 residues. The V gene lost 1 base and the J gene lost 2 bases, with 12 bases spanning the gap. Germline CDR1 is MNHNS and CDR2 is SASEGT. The DNA of the CDR3 is TGTGCCAGCAGTGAAGAGGACGGGAGCACCTACGAGCAGTACTTC. It is translated as CASSEEDGSTYEQYF.